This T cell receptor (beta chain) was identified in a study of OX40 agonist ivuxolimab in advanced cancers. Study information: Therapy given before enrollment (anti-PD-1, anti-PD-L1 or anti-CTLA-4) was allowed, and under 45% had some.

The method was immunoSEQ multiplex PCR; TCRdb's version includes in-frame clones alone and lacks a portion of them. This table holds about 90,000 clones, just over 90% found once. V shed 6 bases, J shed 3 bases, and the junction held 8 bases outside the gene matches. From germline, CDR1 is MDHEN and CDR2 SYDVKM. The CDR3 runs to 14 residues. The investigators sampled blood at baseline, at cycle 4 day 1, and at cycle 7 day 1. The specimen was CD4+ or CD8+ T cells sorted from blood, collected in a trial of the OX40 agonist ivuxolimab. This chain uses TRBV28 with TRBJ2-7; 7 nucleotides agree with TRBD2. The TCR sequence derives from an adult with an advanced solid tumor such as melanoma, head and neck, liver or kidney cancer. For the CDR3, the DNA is TGTGCCAGCAGGGTGGAGGCTAGCGGCTACGAGCAGTACTTC. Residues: CASRVEASGYEQYF. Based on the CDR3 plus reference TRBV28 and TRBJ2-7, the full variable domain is DVKVTQSSRYLVKRTGEKVFLECVQDMDHENMFWYRQDPGLGLRLIYFSYDVKMKEKGDIPEGYSVSREKKERFSLILESASTNQTSMYLCASRVEASGYEQYFGPGTRLTVT.